This is a list of T cell receptor beta chains from one sample in a study of blood T cell repertoires in COVID-19. This table comes from immunoSEQ multiplex PCR, and its TCRdb copy is limited to in-frame clones, with some not included. The data hold around 260,000 clones, with 88% observed a single time. Sequencing was carried out using peripheral blood. The source of these receptors is a man aged 55 to 69 who had recovered from COVID-19. Each CDR3 is given with its conserved first and last residue. The D gene is left open where the match is weak.

V: TRBV11-3
J: TRBJ2-3
D: TRBD1
CDR3: CASSLHAGTALGDTQYF

V: TRBV15
J: TRBJ2-4
D: -
CDR3: CATTAFLEGNIQYF

V: TRBV11-2
J: TRBJ1-2
D: TRBD1
CDR3: CASSLTGTDYGYTF

V: TRBV4-2
J: TRBJ1-5
D: TRBD1
CDR3: CASSLGTVQGQPQHF

V: TRBV29-1
J: TRBJ1-6
D: TRBD1
CDR3: CSVRDRGRNSPLHF

V: TRBV27
J: TRBJ1-1
D: TRBD1
CDR3: CASSSRGPMNTEAFF

V: TRBV7-2
J: TRBJ1-1
D: TRBD1
CDR3: CATSPSRGLDTEAFF

V: TRBV18
J: TRBJ2-7
D: TRBD1
CDR3: CASSPFDRGPYEQYF

V: TRBV7-9
J: TRBJ2-7
D: TRBD2
CDR3: CASSLAIASGGYDEQYF

V: TRBV9
J: TRBJ2-1
D: -
CDR3: CASSVIDSSYNEQFF

V: TRBV14
J: TRBJ2-7
D: -
CDR3: CASSQVGGEQYF

V: TRBV5-1
J: TRBJ2-5
D: -
CDR3: CASSLTFLKTVGEETQYF

V: TRBV5-4
J: TRBJ2-5
D: -
CDR3: CASSLGQQETQYF

V: TRBV9
J: TRBJ1-2
D: TRBD1
CDR3: CASSVGGTGVIYGYTF

V: TRBV27
J: TRBJ2-2
D: TRBD1
CDR3: CASSFHKGAATGELFF

V: TRBV7-2
J: TRBJ2-5
D: TRBD2
CDR3: CASSYAGGGQETQYF

V: TRBV6-5
J: TRBJ1-1
D: -
CDR3: CASSYSRNTEAFF

V: TRBV18
J: TRBJ2-5
D: TRBD2
CDR3: CASSPEASGAWGTQYF

V: TRBV2
J: TRBJ2-7
D: TRBD1
CDR3: CASTGDRVPYEQYF

V: TRBV10-3
J: TRBJ2-7
D: -
CDR3: CAIGVEGLLRNEQYF

V: TRBV7-9
J: TRBJ2-6
D: TRBD1
CDR3: CASSELGQINSGANVLTF

V: TRBV9
J: TRBJ2-3
D: TRBD1
CDR3: CASSAKGQGITDTQYF

V: TRBV9
J: TRBJ2-1
D: -
CDR3: CASSVGWQNNEQFF

V: TRBV6-5
J: TRBJ2-7
D: TRBD1
CDR3: CASRPLRGPSYEQYF

V: TRBV6-5
J: TRBJ1-1
D: -
CDR3: CASSNTGNTEAFF

V: TRBV3-1/TRBV3-2
J: TRBJ1-1
D: -
CDR3: CASSLGGESEAFF

V: TRBV5-3
J: TRBJ2-7
D: -
CDR3: CARSLVPRPDSYEQYF

V: TRBV14
J: TRBJ2-7
D: TRBD1
CDR3: CASSQTTGLGSEQYF

V: TRBV18
J: TRBJ1-1
D: TRBD1
CDR3: CASSPLQGADTEAFF

V: TRBV5-1
J: TRBJ2-6
D: -
CDR3: CASSLAKTDSGANVLTF

V: TRBV6-5
J: TRBJ2-7
D: TRBD2
CDR3: CASSPSGGGTYEQYF

V: TRBV7-9
J: TRBJ1-2
D: -
CDR3: CASSLVGGAHGYTF

V: TRBV29-1
J: TRBJ1-2
D: -
CDR3: CSVEGTRGNYGYTF

V: TRBV19
J: TRBJ2-1
D: -
CDR3: CASSSSGSNEQFF

V: TRBV7-9
J: TRBJ2-7
D: TRBD1
CDR3: CASSLGGRGQGLKNYEQYF

V: TRBV19
J: TRBJ1-1
D: TRBD1
CDR3: CASRPLTGGYTEAFF

V: TRBV18
J: TRBJ2-7
D: TRBD2
CDR3: CASSQSQAGGPTYEQYF

V: TRBV7-8
J: TRBJ2-5
D: TRBD2
CDR3: CASSLVAGGPETQYF

V: TRBV29-1
J: TRBJ1-1
D: TRBD1
CDR3: CSVRTGWANTEAFF

V: TRBV18
J: TRBJ2-7
D: TRBD1
CDR3: CASSPQRGLDEQYF

V: TRBV5-5
J: TRBJ1-2
D: -
CDR3: CASSFSGADYGYTF

V: TRBV4-2
J: TRBJ2-1
D: TRBD2
CDR3: CASSPRLAGGYNEQFF

V: TRBV6-1
J: TRBJ2-4
D: -
CDR3: CASTDPGHRNKNIQYF

V: TRBV12-5
J: TRBJ1-4
D: -
CDR3: CASGFVGGPATNEKLFF

V: TRBV20-1
J: TRBJ2-1
D: TRBD2
CDR3: CSASALAGSGNEQFF

V: TRBV6-2/TRBV6-3
J: TRBJ2-4
D: TRBD1
CDR3: CASSYSGQGGNIQYF

V: TRBV5-1
J: TRBJ1-1
D: TRBD1
CDR3: CASSLDGQGNTEAFF

V: TRBV6-5
J: TRBJ2-7
D: TRBD2
CDR3: CASWLAGLILREQYF

V: TRBV11-2
J: TRBJ2-5
D: -
CDR3: CASSLGGQETQYF

V: TRBV19
J: TRBJ1-4
D: -
CDR3: CASSTITTNEKLFF

V: TRBV4-2
J: TRBJ2-1
D: TRBD2
CDR3: CASSHTAGGIYNEQFF

V: TRBV5-5
J: TRBJ2-2
D: TRBD1
CDR3: CASRQTGAGELFF

V: TRBV4-2
J: TRBJ1-3
D: TRBD1
CDR3: CASSQAGTGVSGNTIYF